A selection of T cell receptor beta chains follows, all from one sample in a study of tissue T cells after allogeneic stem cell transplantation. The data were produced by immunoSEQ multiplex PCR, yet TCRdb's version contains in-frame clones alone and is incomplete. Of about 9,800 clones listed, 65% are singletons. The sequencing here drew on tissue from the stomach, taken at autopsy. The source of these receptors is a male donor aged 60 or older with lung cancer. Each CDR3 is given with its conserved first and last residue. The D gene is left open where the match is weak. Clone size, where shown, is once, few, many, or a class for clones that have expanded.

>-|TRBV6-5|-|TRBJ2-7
TGTGCCAGCAGTTACTCAGGCAGCTCCTACGAGCAGTACTTC
CASSYSGSSYEQYF
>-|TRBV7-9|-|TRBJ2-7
TGTGCCAGCAGCTTACGCGGAAACGAGCAGTACTTC
CASSLRGNEQYF
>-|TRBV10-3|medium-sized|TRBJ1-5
TGTGCCATCAGTGAGGGCAGGAATAGCAATCAGCCCCAGCATTTT
CAISEGRNSNQPQHF
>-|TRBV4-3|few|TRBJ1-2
TGCGCCAGCAGCCAAGATTCGAACGGGGTGGGCTATGGCTACACCTTC
CASSQDSNGVGYGYTF
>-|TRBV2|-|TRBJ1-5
TGTGCCAGCAGTGAAGTTGGGACGGAGTCCGGGGTTGGCAATCAGCCCCAGCATTTT
CASSEVGTESGVGNQPQHF
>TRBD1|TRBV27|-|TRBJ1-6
TGTGCCAGCAGTCCTAGGGACAGGAGCAACTCACCCCTCCACTTT
CASSPRDRSNSPLHF
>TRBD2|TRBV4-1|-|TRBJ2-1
TGCGCCAGCAGTCAGGCCGGGACTAGCGGGAACAATGAGCAGTTCTTC
CASSQAGTSGNNEQFF
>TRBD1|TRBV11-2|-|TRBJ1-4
TGTGCCAGCAGCTTGACGGGACAGGGGAGTGAAAAACTGTTTTTT
CASSLTGQGSEKLFF
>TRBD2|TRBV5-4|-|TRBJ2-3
TGTGCCAGCCTCGGTGGACTAGAGACAGATACGCAGTATTTT
CASLGGLETDTQYF
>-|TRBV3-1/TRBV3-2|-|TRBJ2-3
TGTGCCAGCAGCCAGGGGGATACGCAGTATTTT
CASSQGDTQYF
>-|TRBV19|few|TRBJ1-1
TGTGCCAGTAGTATAGATCTACGCAATTCGAACACTGAAGCTTTCTTT
CASSIDLRNSNTEAFF
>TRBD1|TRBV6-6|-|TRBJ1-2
TGTGCCAGCAGTTACTCCGGGACAGGGATGGATGGCTACACCTTC
CASSYSGTGMDGYTF
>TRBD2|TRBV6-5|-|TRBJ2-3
TGTGCCAGCAGAAAAGGGACTAGCGGCACAGATACGCAGTATTTT
CASRKGTSGTDTQYF
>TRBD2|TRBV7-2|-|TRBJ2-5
TGTGCCAGCAGCCCCCGTGTGGGGGAGGGAAAGACCCAGTACTTC
CASSPRVGEGKTQYF
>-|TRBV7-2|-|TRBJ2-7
TGTGCCAGCAGCTTTTATGACAACTCCTACGAGCAGTACTTC
CASSFYDNSYEQYF
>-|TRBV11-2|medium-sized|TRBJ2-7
TGTGCCAGCAGCTTAGACATGGGGGGGCGGTACGAGCAGTACTTC
CASSLDMGGRYEQYF
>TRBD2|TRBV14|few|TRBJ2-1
TGTGCCAGCACCCCTGATGCTAGCGGGAGGAATGAGCAGTTCTTC
CASTPDASGRNEQFF
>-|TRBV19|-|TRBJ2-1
TGTGCCAGTAACCGCGGCTCCCGAGCTGAGCAGTTCTTC
CASNRGSRAEQFF
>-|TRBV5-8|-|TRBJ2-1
TGTGCCAGCAGCTCCGGACAGAACTCCTACAATGAGCAGTTCTTC
CASSSGQNSYNEQFF
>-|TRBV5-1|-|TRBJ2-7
TGCGCCAGCAGAGACACCTCATCCTCCTACGAGCAGTACTTC
CASRDTSSSYEQYF
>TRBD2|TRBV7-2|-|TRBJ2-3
TGTGCCAGCAGCTTAGCGGGGCTAGCGGCGGGGAATACGCAGTATTTT
CASSLAGLAAGNTQYF
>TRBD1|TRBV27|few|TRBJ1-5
TGTGCCAGCGGACAGGGAACATATGGGCAGCCCCAGCATTTT
CASGQGTYGQPQHF
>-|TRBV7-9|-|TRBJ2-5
TGTGCCAGCAGCTTTCTGGCGGAGACCCAGTACTTC
CASSFLAETQYF
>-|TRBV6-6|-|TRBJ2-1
TGTGCCAGCAGTTCCCCATATGGGACCTCCAATGAGCAGTTCTTC
CASSSPYGTSNEQFF
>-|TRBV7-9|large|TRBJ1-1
TGTGCCAGCCTCCCCACCACGGGGGTGCGGGAAGCTTTCTTT
CASLPTTGVREAFF
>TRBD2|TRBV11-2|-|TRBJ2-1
TGTGCCAGCAGCTTCTTAGCGGGACTGGACAATGAGCAGTTCTTC
CASSFLAGLDNEQFF
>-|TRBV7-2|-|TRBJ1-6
TGTGCCAGCAGCTCCCTACCGTTCCGCTCCTATAATTCACCCCTCCACTTT
CASSSLPFRSYNSPLHF
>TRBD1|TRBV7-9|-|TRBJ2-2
TGTGCCGGACAAACAGGGGGTGGCACCGGGGAGCTGTTTTTT
CAGQTGGGTGELFF
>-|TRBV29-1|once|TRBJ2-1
TGCAGCGTTGCAACCAGAAAAACCCACAATGAGCAGTTCTTC
CSVATRKTHNEQFF
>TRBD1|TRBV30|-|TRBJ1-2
TGTGCCTGGAACCGGGACAGGCCTTATGGCTACACCTTC
CAWNRDRPYGYTF
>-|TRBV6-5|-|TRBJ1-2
TGTGCCATCACGCGAGGTACTAACTATGGCTACACCTTC
CAITRGTNYGYTF
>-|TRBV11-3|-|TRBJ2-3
TGTGCCAGCAGCCCCGGGACTCGTCGCACAGATACGCAGTATTTT
CASSPGTRRTDTQYF
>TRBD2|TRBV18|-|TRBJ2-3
TGTGCCAGCTCACCACGGCGGGAGGGCGACACGCAGTATTTT
CASSPRREGDTQYF
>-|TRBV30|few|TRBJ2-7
TGTGCCTGGTCGAGGGTGAGTCTCTACGAGCAGTACTTC
CAWSRVSLYEQYF
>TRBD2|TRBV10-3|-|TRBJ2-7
TGTGCCATCACCCCCCAACTAGCGGGAGGTGTCTACGAGCAGTACTTC
CAITPQLAGGVYEQYF
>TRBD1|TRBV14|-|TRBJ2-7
TGTGCCAGCAGCCGAAGGAGGGGACAGGGTGTCTACGAGCAGTACTTC
CASSRRRGQGVYEQYF
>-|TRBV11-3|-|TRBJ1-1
TGTGCCAGCAGCTTAACGGCCTCCATGAACACTGAAGCTTTCTTT
CASSLTASMNTEAFF
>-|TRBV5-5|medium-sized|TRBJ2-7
TGTGCCAGCAGCTTCCTTTTTTCCTACGAGCAGTACTTC
CASSFLFSYEQYF
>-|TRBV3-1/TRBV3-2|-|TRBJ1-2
TGTGCCAGCAGCCAAGTGAGGGTACGGGGCTACACCTTC
CASSQVRVRGYTF
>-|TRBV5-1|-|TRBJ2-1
TGCGCCAGCAGCTTGGCCGACCTCTTCAATGAGCAGTTCTTC
CASSLADLFNEQFF
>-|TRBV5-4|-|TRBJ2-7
TGTGCCAGCAGTCCTTCCCTTTCCTACGAGCAGTACTTC
CASSPSLSYEQYF
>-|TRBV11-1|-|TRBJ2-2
TGTGCCAGCAGGACCGCGAACACCGGGGAGCTGTTTTTT
CASRTANTGELFF
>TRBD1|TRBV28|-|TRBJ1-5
TGTGCCAGCGGAGGACAGGGGACGGGCAATCAGCCCCAGCATTTT
CASGGQGTGNQPQHF
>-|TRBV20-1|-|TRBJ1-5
TGCAGTGCTAGTCACGGACAAGGCAATCAGCCCCAGCATTTT
CSASHGQGNQPQHF
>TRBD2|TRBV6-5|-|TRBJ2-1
TGTGCCACCGCAACTAGCGGGGGTTACAATGAGCAGTTCTTC
CATATSGGYNEQFF
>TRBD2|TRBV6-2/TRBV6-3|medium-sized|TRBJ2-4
TGTGCCAGCAGTTACGGAGCGGGGGCCCCCTTAGCCAAAAACATTCAGTACTTC
CASSYGAGAPLAKNIQYF
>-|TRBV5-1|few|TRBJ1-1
TGCGCCAGTAAAGAGGGAGACAGAGGGGCTGAAGCTTTCTTT
CASKEGDRGAEAFF
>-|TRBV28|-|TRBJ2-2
TGTGCCAGCAGTTTCTTGAATACCGGGGAGCTGTTTTTT
CASSFLNTGELFF
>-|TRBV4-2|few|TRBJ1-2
TGTGCCAGCAGCCAAGATCTCGCGGGCAGGTATGGCTACACCTTC
CASSQDLAGRYGYTF
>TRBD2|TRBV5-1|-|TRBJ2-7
TGCGCCAGCAGCTTGTATTTAGCGGGAGGGGAGCAGTACTTC
CASSLYLAGGEQYF
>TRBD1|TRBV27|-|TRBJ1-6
TGTGCCAGCAGTTTATTCGGGACAGCCAATTCACCCCTCCACTTT
CASSLFGTANSPLHF
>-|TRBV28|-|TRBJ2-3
TGTGCCAGCCATAGCCCCCGGGGAACTAGGGGGGCAGATACGCAGTATTTT
CASHSPRGTRGADTQYF
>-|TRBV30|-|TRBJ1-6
TGTGCCTGGAGTGTGGGAGGGTCCCTCCACTTT
CAWSVGGSLHF